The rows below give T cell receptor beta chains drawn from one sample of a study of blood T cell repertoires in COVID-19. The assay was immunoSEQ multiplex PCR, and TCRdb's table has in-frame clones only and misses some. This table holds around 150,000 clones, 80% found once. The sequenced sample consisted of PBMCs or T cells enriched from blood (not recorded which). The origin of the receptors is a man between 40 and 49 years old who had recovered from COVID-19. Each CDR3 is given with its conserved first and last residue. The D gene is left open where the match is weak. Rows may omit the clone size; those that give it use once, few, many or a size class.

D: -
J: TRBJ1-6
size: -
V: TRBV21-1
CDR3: CASRKPTGEGVSYNSPLHF
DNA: TGTGCCAGCCGCAAGCCGACAGGGGAAGGTGTGTCCTATAATTCACCCCTCCACTTT

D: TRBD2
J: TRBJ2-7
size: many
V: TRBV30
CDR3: CAWSYGGDRYEQYF
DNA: TGTGCCTGGAGTTATGGGGGGGATAGATACGAGCAGTACTTC

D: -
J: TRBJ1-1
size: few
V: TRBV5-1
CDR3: CASCYRVNTEAFF
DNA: TGCGCCAGCTGCTACAGGGTGAACACTGAAGCTTTCTTT

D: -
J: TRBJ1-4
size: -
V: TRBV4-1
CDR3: CASSQGRAGSVEKLFF
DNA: TGCGCCAGCAGCCAAGGACGGGCAGGGTCCGTTGAAAAACTGTTTTTT

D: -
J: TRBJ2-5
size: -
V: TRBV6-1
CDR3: CASSVRGGGTLETQYF
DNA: TGTGCCAGCAGTGTCCGAGGGGGAGGGACTTTAGAGACCCAGTACTTC

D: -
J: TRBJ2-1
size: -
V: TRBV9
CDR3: CASSGQPRSYNEQFF
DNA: TGTGCCAGCAGCGGACAGCCCCGATCTTACAATGAGCAGTTCTTC

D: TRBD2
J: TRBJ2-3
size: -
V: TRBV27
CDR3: CASSLVSGSDTQYF
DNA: TGTGCCAGCAGTTTAGTTAGCGGGTCGGATACGCAGTATTTT

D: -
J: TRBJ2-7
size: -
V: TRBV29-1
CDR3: CSVETDRSYEQYF
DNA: TGCAGCGTTGAGACCGACAGATCCTACGAGCAGTACTTC

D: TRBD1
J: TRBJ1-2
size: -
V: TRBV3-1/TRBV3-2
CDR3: CASSPSPGQGEFYTF
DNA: TGTGCCAGCAGCCCCTCCCCGGGACAGGGGGAATTCTACACCTTC

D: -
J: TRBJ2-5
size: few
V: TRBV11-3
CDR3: CASSPFAGETQYF
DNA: TGTGCCAGCAGCCCTTTTGCGGGGGAGACCCAGTACTTC

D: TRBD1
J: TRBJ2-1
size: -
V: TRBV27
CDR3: CASSLSRQGARNEQFF
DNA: TGTGCCAGCAGTTTGTCAAGACAGGGGGCTAGGAATGAGCAGTTCTTC

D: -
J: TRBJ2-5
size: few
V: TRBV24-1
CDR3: CATSDSGSMYQETQYF
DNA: TGTGCCACCAGTGATTCAGGGTCGATGTACCAAGAGACCCAGTACTTC

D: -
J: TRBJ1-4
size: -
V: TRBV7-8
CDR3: CASNTGMNEKLFF
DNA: TGTGCCAGCAATACAGGGATGAATGAAAAACTGTTTTTT

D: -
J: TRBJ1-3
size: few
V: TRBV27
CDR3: CASRGGGGNTIYF
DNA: TGTGCCAGCAGAGGGGGTGGCGGAAACACCATATATTTT

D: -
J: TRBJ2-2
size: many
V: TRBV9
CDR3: CASSVGVTGTGELFF
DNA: TGTGCCAGCAGCGTAGGGGTCACGGGGACCGGGGAGCTGTTTTTT

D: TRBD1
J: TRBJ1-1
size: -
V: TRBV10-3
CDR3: CAISESWGQTSLNTEAFF
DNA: TGTGCCATCAGTGAGTCGTGGGGACAGACTAGTCTGAACACTGAAGCTTTCTTT

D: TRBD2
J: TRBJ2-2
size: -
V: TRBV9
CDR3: CASSVSGGLGGELFF
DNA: TGTGCCAGCAGCGTAAGCGGGGGGCTCGGCGGGGAGCTGTTTTTT

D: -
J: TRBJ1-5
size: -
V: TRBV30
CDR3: CAWNYGRARGNQPQHF
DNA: TGTGCCTGGAATTACGGCAGAGCCCGGGGCAATCAGCCCCAGCATTTT

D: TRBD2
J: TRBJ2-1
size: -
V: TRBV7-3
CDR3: CASSLTGRLHSPTGGGSYNEQFF
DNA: TGTGCCAGCAGCTTAACGGGCAGACTCCACTCACCCACGGGGGGAGGCTCCTACAATGAGCAGTTCTTC

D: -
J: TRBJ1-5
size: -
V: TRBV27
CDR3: CASSPVLGNQPQHF
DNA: TGTGCCAGCAGCCCAGTGCTGGGCAATCAGCCCCAGCATTTT

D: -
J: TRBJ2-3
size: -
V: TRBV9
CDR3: CASSVRVDTDTQYF
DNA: TGTGCCAGCAGCGTCAGGGTCGACACAGATACGCAGTATTTT

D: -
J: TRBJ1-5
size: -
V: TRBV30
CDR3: CAWSGRYSNQPQHF
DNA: TGTGCCTGGAGTGGCAGGTATAGCAATCAGCCCCAGCATTTT

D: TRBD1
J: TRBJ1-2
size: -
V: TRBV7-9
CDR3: CASSFQGARDYGYTF
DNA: TGTGCCAGCAGCTTTCAGGGGGCGAGGGACTATGGCTACACCTTC

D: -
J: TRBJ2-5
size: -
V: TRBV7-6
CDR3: CASSLASGTKETQYF
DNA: TGTGCCAGCAGCCTCGCGAGCGGAACAAAAGAGACCCAGTACTTC

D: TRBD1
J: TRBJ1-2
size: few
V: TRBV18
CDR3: CASSPPETGGYYGYTF
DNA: TGTGCCAGCTCACCACCTGAGACAGGGGGATACTATGGCTACACCTTC

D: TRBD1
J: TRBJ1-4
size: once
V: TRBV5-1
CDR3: CASSVQGSATNEKLFF
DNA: TGCGCCAGCAGCGTACAGGGGTCGGCAACTAATGAAAAACTGTTTTTT

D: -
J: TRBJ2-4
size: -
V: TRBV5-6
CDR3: CASSPAGIPGIQYF
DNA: TGTGCCAGCAGCCCCGCCGGTATACCGGGCATTCAGTACTTC